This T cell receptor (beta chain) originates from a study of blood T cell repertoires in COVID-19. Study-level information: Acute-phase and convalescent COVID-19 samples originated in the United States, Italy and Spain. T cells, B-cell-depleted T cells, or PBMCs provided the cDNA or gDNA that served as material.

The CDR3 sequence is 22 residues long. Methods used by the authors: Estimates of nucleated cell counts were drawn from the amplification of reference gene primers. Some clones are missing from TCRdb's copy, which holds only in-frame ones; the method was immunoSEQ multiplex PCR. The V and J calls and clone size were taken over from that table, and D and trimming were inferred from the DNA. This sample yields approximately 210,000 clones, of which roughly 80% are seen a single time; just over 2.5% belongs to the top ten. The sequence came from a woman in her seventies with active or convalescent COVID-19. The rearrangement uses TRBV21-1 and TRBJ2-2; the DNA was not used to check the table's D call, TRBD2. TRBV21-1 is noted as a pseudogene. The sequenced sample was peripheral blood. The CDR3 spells CASSTSPGTSGGVYRNTGELFF. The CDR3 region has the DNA TGTGCCAGCAGCACGAGTCCCGGGACTAGCGGGGGGGTATATCGGAACACCGGGGAGCTGTTTTTT.